This T cell receptor beta chain was obtained from a study of PD-L1 blockade in urothelial cancer. At the level of the study: The analyses of blood took place 3 weeks (second dose) and 6 weeks after treatment start.

The data were produced by immunoSEQ multiplex PCR, yet TCRdb's version contains in-frame clones alone and is incomplete. The profile shows 35,000 to 45,000 clones, more than 70% of them singletons. Time point meaning: pretreatment peripheral blood. CDR1 is SGDLS and CDR2 is YYNGEE in the germline V gene. Trimming took 3 bases from V and 3 from J, leaving 24 bases between them. The CDR3 length is 18 residues. The rearrangement links TRBV9 to TRBJ1-2; D is possibly TRBD1 (6 bases). The sequence came from a donor at least 40 years old with urothelial cancer. Specimen: PBMCs, collected around atezolizumab (anti-PD-L1) treatment. CDR3 amino acids: CASSAQQNPGTRYYGYTF. CDR3 sequence (DNA): TGTGCCAGCAGCGCGCAGCAGAACCCAGGGACACGATACTATGGCTACACCTTC.